A single T cell receptor (beta chain) is shown here with its context. Germline V gene sequence: CDR1 SGHRS, CDR2 YFSETQ. The length of the CDR3 is 17 residues. Amplification of the TCR beta CDR3 regions used RNA transcripts (as template). Investigators did first-round RT-PCR with HTBI primers, then second-round multiplex PCR. One entry per CDR3 protein results from TCRdb running MiXCR on the multiplex PCR reads. This sample yields hundreds of thousands of distinct CDR3 sequences, of which roughly two fifths are seen a single time; roughly 45% belongs to the top ten. This sample was taken from a study of Graves' ophthalmopathy and Graves' hyperthyroidism. In the study overall: The collection of peripheral blood took place at initial diagnosis, before any treatment.

The chain employs TRBV5-1 and TRBJ2-7; 8 bases match TRBD1. The TCR originated in an adult man with Graves' ophthalmopathy. The specimen was peripheral blood. The CDR3 is CASSLWATGELLRAVRV. In DNA, the CDR3 is TGCGCCAGCAGCTTGTGGGCGACAGGGGAGCTCCTACGAGCAGTCAGAGTT.